The T cell receptor beta chain under discussion was sequenced for a study of cytomegalovirus exposure and HLA in healthy donors. CDR1 and CDR2 (germline): SGHRS, YFSETQ. This CDR3 is built from 14 residues. The V and J ends lost 4 bases and 3 bases respectively, with 11 bases between them. The study ran its PCR with 60 Vbeta and 13 Jbeta primers. Using immunoSEQ multiplex PCR, the repertoire was profiled, and TCRdb retains in-frame clones only, with some absent. The table has approximately 150,000 clones, approximately 78% seen once. The sequenced sample was PBMCs. The TCR originated in a woman aged 40 to 50 in good health and CMV-seropositive. The V call is TRBV5-1, the J call TRBJ1-5; D perhaps matches TRBD1 (5 bases). CDR3 sequence (DNA): TGCGCCAGCAGCCCTGGGGCCTCCAATCAGCCCCAGCATTTT. This sequence encodes CASSPGASNQPQHF.